These 20 T cell receptor beta chains were all obtained from the same sample, sequenced in a study of blood T cell repertoires in COVID-19. Only in-frame clones appear in the TCRdb table, and some are missing; sequencing was by immunoSEQ multiplex PCR. This sample yields around 49,000 clones, of which 85% to 95% are seen a single time; about 1% belongs to the top ten. The sequenced sample consisted of peripheral blood. Receptor source: a man in his 60s with COVID-19, enrolled during active disease.

V is TRBV15 and J is TRBJ1-1; D gene ambiguous. The CDR3 has 16 amino acids. Trimming removed 0 bases at V and 4 bases at J, with 15 bases between. Germline V lookup: CDR1 LNHNV, CDR2 YYDKDF (reference sequence). The CDR3 sequence: CATSRDFRRVGTEAFF. CDR3 coding DNA: TGTGCCACCAGCAGAGATTTTAGGAGGGTAGGCACTGAAGCTTTCTTT. Drawing the rest from reference TRBV15 and TRBJ1-1, the complete variable domain is DAMVIQNPRYQVTQFGKPVTLSCSQTLNHNVMYWYQQKSSQAPKLLFHYYDKDFNNEADTPDNFQSRRPNTSFCFLDIRSPGLGDTAMYLCATSRDFRRVGTEAFFGQGTRLTVV.

The CDR3 reads CASSQDRNTEAFF. The CDR3 DNA follows: TGCGCCAGCAGCCAAGACAGGAACACTGAAGCTTTCTTT. V and J are TRBV4-3 and TRBJ1-1; no clear D gene. The CDR3 covers 13 residues. V was clipped by 0 bases and J by 1 base, with 3 bases between them. In germline, CDR1 is LGHNA, CDR2 YSLEER.

The chain uses TRBV3-1 (or the pseudogene TRBV3-2) and TRBJ1-3; D perhaps matches TRBD1 (6 bases). Germline CDR1 LGHDT, CDR2 YNNKEL (reference sequence). This CDR3 spans 12 amino acids. Trimming pared 4 bases from V and 11 bases from J, leaving 12 bases between. CDR3 coding DNA: TGTGCCAGCAGCCTCCGGGACACTCCCATATATTTT. Translation gives CASSLRDTPIYF.

This chain uses TRBV9 with TRBJ2-7; possibly TRBD1 for D (6 bases). CDR1 and CDR2 (germline): SGDLS, YYNGEE. The CDR3 extends over 15 amino acids. Trimming took 0 bases from V and 3 from J, leaving 13 bases between them. CDR3 amino acids: CASSVEADSRYEQYF. In DNA form, the CDR3 reads TGTGCCAGCAGCGTAGAGGCGGACAGTCGCTACGAGCAGTACTTC.

This clone has only one observation. The gene calls are TRBV6-5 and TRBJ2-7; D is possibly TRBD1 (6 bases). The CDR3 is 14 amino acids. Trimming removed 2 bases at V and 7 bases at J, with 15 bases between. CDR1 MNHEY and CDR2 SVGAGI come from the germline V gene. The CDR3 sequence: CASSYGTFKGEQYF. The DNA for the CDR3 is TGTGCCAGCAGTTACGGGACATTTAAAGGGGAGCAGTACTTC.

V and J are TRBV18 and TRBJ1-2; weak D call: TRBD1 (6 bases). The CDR3 runs to 13 residues. Per germline, CDR1 KGHSH and CDR2 LQKENI. Trimming removed 5 bases from V and 4 bases from J, with 11 bases in between. The CDR3 DNA reads TGTGCCAGCTCATCCAGAGGGGGCTATGGCTACACCTTC. It translates to CASSSRGGYGYTF. The full variable domain, in which reference TRBV18 and TRBJ1-2 provide the parts outside the CDR3, is NAGVMQNPRHLVRRRGQEARLRCSPMKGHSHVYWYRQLPEEGLKFMVYLQKENIIDESGMPKERFSAEFPKEGPSILRIQQVVRGDSAAYFCASSSRGGYGYTFGSGTRLTVV.

This clone came up once. The V and J genes are TRBV3-1 (or the pseudogene TRBV3-2) and TRBJ2-7; TRBD1 aligns across 7 bases. The V segment lost 4 bases and the J segment 9 bases; nucleotides outside the gene matches: 6. Germline V lookup: CDR1 LGHDT, CDR2 YNNKEL (reference sequence). This CDR3 is 12 amino acids long. The CDR3 region is CASSPGRTGQYF. CDR3 nucleotides: TGTGCCAGCAGCCCCGGTAGGACAGGGCAGTACTTC.

The chain links TRBV19 to TRBJ2-1, with 8 bases fitting TRBD2. Looked up from germline, CDR1 is LNHDA and CDR2 is SQIVND (reference sequence). The CDR3 runs to 16 residues. V shed 0 bases and J 3 bases; nucleotides not matched to a gene: 4. DNA of the CDR3: TGTGCCAGTAGTATAGATCTAGCGGGCGTCTACAATGAGCAGTTCTTC. Its protein product is CASSIDLAGVYNEQFF. The whole variable domain, filled in from reference TRBV19 and TRBJ2-1, reads DGGITQSPKYLFRKEGQNVTLSCEQNLNHDAMYWYRQDPGQGLRLIYYSQIVNDFQKGDIAEGYSVSREKKESFPLTVTSAQKNPTAFYLCASSIDLAGVYNEQFFGPGTRLTVL.

The rearrangement joins TRBV3-1 (or the pseudogene TRBV3-2) to TRBJ1-1; the match to TRBD1 covers 7 bases. From germline, CDR1 is LGHDT and CDR2 YNNKEL (reference sequence). The V gene end was trimmed by 1 base and the J gene end by 4 bases; junction bases not matched to a gene: 3. The CDR3 is 14 residues long. CDR3 coding DNA: TGTGCCAGCAGCCAAGCACAGGGGAGCACTGAAGCTTTCTTT. It yields the protein CASSQAQGSTEAFF.

The V gene is TRBV7-3, the J gene TRBJ2-2; no firm D call. In germline, CDR1 is SGHTA, CDR2 FQGTGA. The CDR3 is made up of 13 amino acids. V lost 3 bases and J 0 bases, leaving 2 bases between the germline ends. As DNA, the CDR3 is TGTGCCAGCAGCTTCACGAACACCGGGGAGCTGTTTTTT. This codes for CASSFTNTGELFF.

The rearrangement uses TRBV4-1 and TRBJ2-1; perhaps TRBD2 as D (6 bases). Germline V gives CDR1 MGHRA, CDR2 YSYEKL. The CDR3 covers 13 residues. V lost 4 bases, J lost 7 bases, and 11 bases lay in between. The CDR3 DNA sequence: TGCGCCAGCAGCCCAAACGCGGGAAATGAGCAGTTCTTC. Translating it yields CASSPNAGNEQFF.

The J gene is TRBJ1-5, the V gene TRBV28; TRBD1 might be the D (6 bases). CDR1 is MDHEN, CDR2 SYDVKM, per germline. Trimming shortened V by 4 bases and J by 2 bases, and 12 bases separated the two germline ends. This CDR3 comprises 15 residues. The CDR3 sequence is CASSWGRYGNQPQHF. In nucleotides, the CDR3 is TGTGCCAGCAGTTGGGGGCGATATGGCAATCAGCCCCAGCATTTT.

V gene TRBV5-1 combines with J gene TRBJ2-3, with D unresolved. Per the germline V gene, CDR1 is SGHRS and CDR2 is YFSETQ. V gave up 0 bases and J gave up 4 bases, with 3 bases separating them. CDR3 size: 12 residues. The CDR3 sequence: CASSLAADTQYF. CDR3 in DNA: TGCGCCAGCAGCTTGGCCGCAGATACGCAGTATTTT.

This chain connects TRBV5-1 to TRBJ2-5; 8 bases line up with TRBD1. CDR1 and CDR2 from the germline V gene are SGHRS and YFSETQ. Losses at the gene ends were 3 bases for V and 5 bases for J; bases not matched to a gene: 3. CDR3 length: 13 residues. The CDR3 DNA reads TGCGCCAGCAGCTACCCAGGGGGCGAGACCCAGTACTTC. Translated, it gives CASSYPGGETQYF.

The chain couples TRBV7-8 to TRBJ2-7, with D perhaps matching TRBD2 (6 bases). The germline gives CDR1 SGHVS, CDR2 FQNEAQ. V dropped 5 bases and J dropped 2 bases, with 13 bases sitting between them. The CDR3 runs 14 residues. The CDR3 DNA is TGTGCCAGCAGCGTTAGCGGTACCACCTACGAGCAGTACTTC. Translating it yields CASSVSGTTYEQYF.

The V gene is TRBV27, the J gene TRBJ2-1, with TRBD2 matching over 9 bases. The germline CDR1 and CDR2 sequences are MNHEY and SMNVEV (reference sequence). The CDR3 length is 17 residues. V lost 9 bases to trimming and J lost 4 bases; unmatched junction nucleotides: 16. CDR3 protein: CASNQGSGGPRYNEQFF. As DNA, the CDR3 is TGTGCCAGTAATCAGGGTAGCGGGGGCCCCCGATACAATGAGCAGTTCTTC.

V and J are TRBV7-9 and TRBJ2-7, with 9 bases identical to TRBD1. The CDR3 is 15 residues long. Unmatched junction bases numbered 9, after V lost 4 bases and J lost 5 bases. Germline V lookup: CDR1 SEHNR, CDR2 FQNEAQ (reference sequence). In DNA, the CDR3 is TGTGCCAGCAGCTCAACCGGGACAGGGTTCCACGAGCAGTACTTC. Its protein is CASSSTGTGFHEQYF.

The gene calls are TRBV5-1 and TRBJ2-2; D gene unclear. V dropped 2 bases and J dropped 7 bases, with 12 bases sitting between them. In germline, CDR1 is SGHRS, CDR2 YFSETQ. The CDR3 spans 14 residues. The CDR3 is CASSFTNSGGELFF. The CDR3 DNA is TGCGCCAGCAGCTTCACAAATTCAGGCGGGGAGCTGTTTTTT.

The chain combines TRBV29-1 with TRBJ1-1; 9 bases fit TRBD1. Germline V CDR1 and CDR2: SQVTM, ANQGSEA. The J segment lost 6 bases and the V segment lost 2 bases, leaving 7 bases of the junction unmatched. This CDR3 spans 14 amino acids. This chain's CDR3 is CSVEPGQGKAEAFF. The CDR3 DNA reads TGCAGCGTTGAACCCGGACAGGGGAAGGCTGAAGCTTTCTTT.

The V gene is TRBV3-1 (or the pseudogene TRBV3-2), the J gene TRBJ2-7; a weak D match, TRBD2 (5 bases). The V end lost 0 bases, the J end lost 7 bases, and 13 bases lay between the germline ends. Germline V gene data show CDR1 as LGHDT and CDR2 as YNNKEL (reference sequence). This CDR3 is built from 14 residues. The CDR3 is CASSQEVGVGEQYF. CDR3 DNA: TGTGCCAGCAGCCAAGAAGTCGGGGTGGGTGAGCAGTACTTC.